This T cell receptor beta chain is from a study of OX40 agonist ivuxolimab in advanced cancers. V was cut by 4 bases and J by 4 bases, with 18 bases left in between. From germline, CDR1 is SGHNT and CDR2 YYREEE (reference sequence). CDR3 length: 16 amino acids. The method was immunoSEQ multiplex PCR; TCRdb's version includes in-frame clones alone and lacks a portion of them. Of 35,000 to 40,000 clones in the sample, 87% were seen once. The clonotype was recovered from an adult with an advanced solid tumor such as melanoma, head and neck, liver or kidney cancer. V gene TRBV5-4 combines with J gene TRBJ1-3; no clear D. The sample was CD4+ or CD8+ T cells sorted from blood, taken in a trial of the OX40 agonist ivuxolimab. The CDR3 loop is CASSPDGPWGGNTIYF. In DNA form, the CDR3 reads TGTGCCAGCAGCCCCGACGGACCATGGGGAGGAAACACCATATATTTT.